This T cell receptor (beta chain) appears in the sequencing data of a study of T-cell memory formation after mild COVID-19. Looking at the study overall: Clusters were largely donor specific. Study findings and constraints: Clones which contracted sat mainly in CM and EM if CD4+, and in EMRA if CD8+. Second-wave clones with a day 37 peak had unconfirmed SARS-CoV-2 specificity.

Libraries for TCRalpha and TCRbeta carried sample barcodes and unique molecular identifiers via 5'RACE. Each CDR3 protein is one row after TCRdb ran MiXCR on the 5' RACE reads. The data contain more than 400,000 distinct CDR3 sequences, 18% of them singletons. Turning to this clonotype: Its antigen remains unknown.

Input material: PBMCs or a T cell subset sorted from them (not recorded which). The clonotype comes from an adult woman who had mild COVID-19 (a few samples of this study predate the infection). Cell type and time point are not known.

CDR3 coding DNA: TGTGCCAGCAGCGTAAAGCCCGGGACTGTCCTGAACACCGGGGAGCTGTTTTTT. As protein: CASSVKPGTVLNTGELFF. The gene calls are TRBV9 and TRBJ2-2, with D maybe TRBD2 (6 bases). From germline, CDR1 is SGDLS and CDR2 YYNGEE. The germline V and J ends were trimmed by 1 base and 1 base, with 17 bases remaining between them. The CDR3 runs 18 residues. Filled out from reference TRBV9 and TRBJ2-2, the complete variable domain reads DSGVTQTPKHLITATGQRVTLRCSPRSGDLSVYWYQQSLDQGLQFLIQYYNGEERAKGNILERFSAQQFPDLHSELNLSSLELGDSALYFCASSVKPGTVLNTGELFFGEGSRLTVL.